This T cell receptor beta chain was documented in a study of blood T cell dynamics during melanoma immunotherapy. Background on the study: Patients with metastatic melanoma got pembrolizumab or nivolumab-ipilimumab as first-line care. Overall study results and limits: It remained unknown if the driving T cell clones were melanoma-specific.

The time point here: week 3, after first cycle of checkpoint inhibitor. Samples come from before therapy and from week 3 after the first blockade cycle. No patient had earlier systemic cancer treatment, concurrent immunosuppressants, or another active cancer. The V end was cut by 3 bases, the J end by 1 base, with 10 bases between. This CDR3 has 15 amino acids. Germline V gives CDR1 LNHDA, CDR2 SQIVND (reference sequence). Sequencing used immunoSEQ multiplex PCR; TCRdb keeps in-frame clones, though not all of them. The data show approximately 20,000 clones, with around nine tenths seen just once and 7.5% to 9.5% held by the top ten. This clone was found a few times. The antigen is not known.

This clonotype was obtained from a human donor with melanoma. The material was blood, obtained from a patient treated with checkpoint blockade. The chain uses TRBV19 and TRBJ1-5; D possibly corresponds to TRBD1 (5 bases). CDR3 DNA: TGTGCCAGTAGTATTATAGGGGCCAGCAATCAGCCCCAGCATTTT. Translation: CASSIIGASNQPQHF. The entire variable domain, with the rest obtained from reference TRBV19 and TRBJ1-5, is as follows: DGGITQSPKYLFRKEGQNVTLSCEQNLNHDAMYWYRQDPGQGLRLIYYSQIVNDFQKGDIAEGYSVSREKKESFPLTVTSAQKNPTAFYLCASSIIGASNQPQHFGDGTRLSIL.